Listed below are T cell receptor beta chains from one sample, sequenced in a study of CD8 T cells in ankylosing spondylitis. TCRdb processed the 5' RACE reads anew with MiXCR; each CDR3 protein has one entry. This sample carries 100,000 to 150,000 distinct CDR3 sequences, more than 6.5% of them seen once, and the ten largest clones take 9.5% to 15%. Sequencing used blood, either unsorted or a sorted T cell fraction (not recorded which). Receptor source: a male donor with ankylosing spondylitis or in good health (not recorded which). Both conserved end residues are part of each CDR3.

J gene: TRBJ2-2; V gene: TRBV5-1; CDR3 protein: CASSLVSRDVRGYTGELFF
J gene: TRBJ2-4; V gene: TRBV9; CDR3 protein: CASSVGQGATKNIQYF
J gene: TRBJ1-3; V gene: TRBV5-1; CDR3 protein: CASSLEANSGNTIYF
J gene: TRBJ2-1; V gene: TRBV19; CDR3 protein: CASSIGLAGDYNEQFF
J gene: TRBJ2-3; V gene: TRBV5-1; CDR3 protein: CASRVATDTQYF
J gene: TRBJ2-7; V gene: TRBV5-1; CDR3 protein: CASSLSTGQTYEQYF
J gene: TRBJ1-2; V gene: TRBV5-1; CDR3 protein: CASSLFAGAGYTF
J gene: TRBJ2-4; V gene: TRBV6-5; CDR3 protein: CASSYDREDRNIQYF
J gene: TRBJ2-7; V gene: TRBV3-1; CDR3 protein: CASSARDRYPYEQYF
J gene: TRBJ2-1; V gene: TRBV13; CDR3 protein: CASSANSYNEQFF
J gene: TRBJ1-2; V gene: TRBV5-1; CDR3 protein: CASSFGTGDGYTF
J gene: TRBJ1-2; V gene: TRBV12-3/TRBV12-4; CDR3 protein: CASSPGGGSYGYTF
J gene: TRBJ1-4; V gene: TRBV25-1; CDR3 protein: CASSDNWQGGYEKLFF
J gene: TRBJ2-7; V gene: TRBV20-1; CDR3 protein: CSAVRQGLAGGYEQYF
J gene: TRBJ2-5; V gene: TRBV2; CDR3 protein: CASTGDQETQYF
J gene: TRBJ1-6; V gene: TRBV20-1; CDR3 protein: CSATGTGASSYNSPLHF
J gene: TRBJ2-7; V gene: TRBV5-1; CDR3 protein: CASSLVGTSPYEQYF
J gene: TRBJ2-5; V gene: TRBV20-1; CDR3 protein: CSAHLAGGPKETQYF
J gene: TRBJ1-1; V gene: TRBV27; CDR3 protein: CASSHERTAMNTEAFF
J gene: TRBJ1-1; V gene: TRBV5-1; CDR3 protein: CASSDARQGVTEAFF
J gene: TRBJ1-6; V gene: TRBV5-1; CDR3 protein: CASSSEQNSPLHF
J gene: TRBJ2-2; V gene: TRBV5-1; CDR3 protein: CASSPRLGGNTGELFF
J gene: TRBJ1-2; V gene: TRBV5-1; CDR3 protein: CASSLEAGEYGYTF
J gene: TRBJ2-2; V gene: TRBV20-1; CDR3 protein: CSARILGGAGTGELFF
J gene: TRBJ2-1; V gene: TRBV11-1; CDR3 protein: CASSLIRQGKDGSYNEQFF
J gene: TRBJ2-4; V gene: TRBV5-1; CDR3 protein: CASSPEYGNIQYF
J gene: TRBJ2-1; V gene: TRBV29-1; CDR3 protein: CSVVGTYNEQFF
J gene: TRBJ2-7; V gene: TRBV28; CDR3 protein: CASSHSRSQLTYQTYEQYF
J gene: TRBJ2-6; V gene: TRBV5-1; CDR3 protein: CASSLGQNTGANVLTF
J gene: TRBJ2-1; V gene: TRBV5-1; CDR3 protein: CASSLGANYNEQFF
J gene: TRBJ2-2; V gene: TRBV20-1; CDR3 protein: CSATSGRVDGELFF
J gene: TRBJ1-5; V gene: TRBV5-1; CDR3 protein: CASSFGPDGQPQHF
J gene: TRBJ1-1; V gene: TRBV20-1; CDR3 protein: CSAPSQGNEAFF
J gene: TRBJ2-1; V gene: TRBV25-1; CDR3 protein: CASSLLSGRRSYNEQFF
J gene: TRBJ1-2; V gene: TRBV20-1; CDR3 protein: CSARYREIYGYTF
J gene: TRBJ2-1; V gene: TRBV7-2; CDR3 protein: CASSPGTADNEQFF
J gene: TRBJ1-1; V gene: TRBV6-5; CDR3 protein: CASSYRDLNTEAFF
J gene: TRBJ2-1; V gene: TRBV5-1; CDR3 protein: CASSQDRVQFF
J gene: TRBJ1-2; V gene: TRBV27; CDR3 protein: CASSLVGGGGYTF
J gene: TRBJ2-7; V gene: TRBV20-1; CDR3 protein: CSARPPTGIPLPNEQYF
J gene: TRBJ2-2; V gene: TRBV11-2; CDR3 protein: CASSLPPGQGPMAGELFF
J gene: TRBJ1-1; V gene: TRBV5-1; CDR3 protein: CASSKGHTNTEAFF
J gene: TRBJ1-1; V gene: TRBV14; CDR3 protein: CASSQVQGATEAFF
J gene: TRBJ2-1; V gene: TRBV15; CDR3 protein: CATSRDSRTSGRGQLF
J gene: TRBJ1-6; V gene: TRBV20-1; CDR3 protein: CSASDQGYNSPLHF
J gene: TRBJ2-1; V gene: TRBV5-1; CDR3 protein: CASSSTGSANEQFF
J gene: TRBJ1-1; V gene: TRBV20-1; CDR3 protein: CSASVSLLNTEAFF
J gene: TRBJ1-6; V gene: TRBV6-5; CDR3 protein: CASSYGGAYNSPLHF
J gene: TRBJ2-1; V gene: TRBV20-1; CDR3 protein: CSAADRGSYNEQFF
J gene: TRBJ1-1; V gene: TRBV19; CDR3 protein: CASRYRGLNTEAFF
J gene: TRBJ2-7; V gene: TRBV7-2; CDR3 protein: CASSLVGQGREQYF